The 3 T cell receptor beta chains below come from one sample, sequenced in a study of cytomegalovirus exposure and HLA in healthy donors. A multiplex PCR was run with 60 Vbeta primers and 13 Jbeta primers. TCRdb's table, derived via immunoSEQ multiplex PCR, lists solely in-frame clones and lacks some. This sample has 220,000 or so clones, with about 74% found just once. The sample consisted of PBMCs. The receptors were gathered from a woman in her thirties in good health and CMV-seronegative.

The chain couples TRBV27 to TRBJ1-2; perhaps TRBD1 as D (5 bases). The CDR3 contains 16 residues. Deletions cut 1 base from V and 8 bases from J, with 20 bases between. Per germline, CDR1 MNHEY and CDR2 SMNVEV (reference sequence). The CDR3 loop is CASSLFAREGSEGYTF. CDR3 in DNA: TGTGCCAGCAGTTTATTCGCCAGGGAGGGGTCCGAGGGCTACACCTTC.

V gene TRBV5-1 combines with J gene TRBJ2-2; D not certain. Trimming pared 2 bases from V and 2 bases from J, leaving 7 bases between. The CDR3 covers 14 residues. Germline V gene data show CDR1 as SGHRS and CDR2 as YFSETQ. DNA for the CDR3: TGCGCCAGCAGCTTACAACCTAACACCGGGGAGCTGTTTTTT. As protein: CASSLQPNTGELFF.

The chain employs TRBV5-4 and TRBJ2-3; 8 positions match TRBD2. V dropped 4 bases and J dropped 1; count of bases not matched to a gene: 8. The CDR3 contains 16 residues. Germline V gene lookup returns CDR1 SGHNT and CDR2 YYREEE (reference sequence). CDR3 DNA: TGTGCCAGCAGCCAGGAGACTAGCGTGGGCACAGATACGCAGTATTTT. This codes for CASSQETSVGTDTQYF.